The rows below give T cell receptor beta chains drawn from one sample of a study of blood T cell repertoires in COVID-19. Assay: immunoSEQ multiplex PCR; the TCRdb copy retains only in-frame clones and omits some. The repertoire holds 290,000 or so clones, around 87% seen once, with around 4.3% in the top ten. The sample was PBMCs or T cells enriched from blood (not recorded which). The origin of the receptors is a woman between 18 and 29 years old with acute COVID-19. The CDR3 runs from the conserved cysteine through the conserved F or W. D genes are given only for firm matches. Size values are once, few and many counts, or a class for expanded clones, and some rows have none.

CDR3 protein: CASSQGATGADTQYF; CDR3 DNA: TGCGCCAGCAGCCAAGGAGCGACAGGGGCAGATACGCAGTATTTT; clone size: .; V gene: TRBV4-1; CDR3 length: 15; D gene: TRBD1; J gene: TRBJ2-3
CDR3 protein: CASSQFAQDYGYTF; CDR3 DNA: TGCGCCAGCAGTCAATTTGCACAGGACTATGGCTACACCTTC; clone size: few; V gene: TRBV23-1; CDR3 length: 14; D gene: .; J gene: TRBJ1-2
CDR3 protein: CSVPGDTEAFF; CDR3 DNA: TGCAGCGTACCAGGGGACACTGAAGCTTTCTTT; clone size: .; V gene: TRBV29-1; CDR3 length: 11; D gene: .; J gene: TRBJ1-1
CDR3 protein: CASSSGQVSTEAFF; CDR3 DNA: TGTGCCAGTAGTTCGGGACAGGTGAGCACTGAAGCTTTCTTT; clone size: .; V gene: TRBV19; CDR3 length: 14; D gene: TRBD1; J gene: TRBJ1-1
CDR3 protein: CASSLEGAFSNQPQHF; CDR3 DNA: TGCGCCAGCAGCTTGGAGGGAGCATTTAGCAATCAGCCCCAGCATTTT; clone size: .; V gene: TRBV5-1; CDR3 length: 16; D gene: .; J gene: TRBJ1-5
CDR3 protein: CASSPRTSAQETQYF; CDR3 DNA: TGTGCCAGCTCACCACGGACTAGCGCTCAAGAGACCCAGTACTTC; clone size: few; V gene: TRBV18; CDR3 length: 15; D gene: TRBD2; J gene: TRBJ2-5
CDR3 protein: CASSLDPGTGSTGELFF; CDR3 DNA: TGTGCCAGCAGCTTAGATCCAGGGACTGGTAGCACCGGGGAGCTGTTTTTT; clone size: .; V gene: TRBV11-3; CDR3 length: 17; D gene: .; J gene: TRBJ2-2
CDR3 protein: CASSPQESYNEQFF; CDR3 DNA: TGTGCCAGCAGCCCTCAGGAATCCTACAATGAGCAGTTCTTC; clone size: .; V gene: TRBV7-2; CDR3 length: 14; D gene: .; J gene: TRBJ2-1
CDR3 protein: CASSLEGGTEAFF; CDR3 DNA: TGTGCCAGCAGCTTAGAAGGCGGCACTGAAGCTTTCTTT; clone size: .; V gene: TRBV7-6; CDR3 length: 13; D gene: .; J gene: TRBJ1-1
CDR3 protein: CASSEQWAGVSYEQYF; CDR3 DNA: TGTGCCAGCAGTGAACAGTGGGCAGGGGTCTCCTACGAGCAGTACTTC; clone size: .; V gene: TRBV6-1; CDR3 length: 16; D gene: .; J gene: TRBJ2-7
CDR3 protein: CASSHRDRGEKLFF; CDR3 DNA: TGTGCCAGCAGTCACCGGGACAGGGGCGAAAAACTGTTTTTT; clone size: .; V gene: TRBV28; CDR3 length: 14; D gene: TRBD1; J gene: TRBJ1-4
CDR3 protein: CASSARQTINQPQHF; CDR3 DNA: TGTGCCAGTAGTGCACGACAGACCATCAATCAGCCCCAGCATTTT; clone size: .; V gene: TRBV19; CDR3 length: 15; D gene: .; J gene: TRBJ1-5
CDR3 protein: CASSPWWGENTEAFF; CDR3 DNA: TGTGCCAGCTCTCCTTGGTGGGGGGAGAACACTGAAGCTTTCTTT; clone size: .; V gene: TRBV18; CDR3 length: 15; D gene: .; J gene: TRBJ1-1
CDR3 protein: CASSLDAGEEGNEQFF; CDR3 DNA: TGTGCCAGCAGTTTAGATGCGGGGGAGGAGGGCAATGAGCAGTTCTTC; clone size: .; V gene: TRBV28; CDR3 length: 16; D gene: TRBD2; J gene: TRBJ2-1
CDR3 protein: CASSLAPDRVETQYF; CDR3 DNA: TGTGCCAGCAGCTTAGCTCCGGACAGGGTGGAGACCCAGTACTTC; clone size: .; V gene: TRBV11-2; CDR3 length: 15; D gene: TRBD1; J gene: TRBJ2-5
CDR3 protein: CASIARAGASYGYTF; CDR3 DNA: TGTGCCAGCATCGCCCGGGCGGGCGCCAGCTATGGCTACACCTTC; clone size: .; V gene: TRBV6-5; CDR3 length: 15; D gene: .; J gene: TRBJ1-2
CDR3 protein: CATGKEQGKGTEAFF; CDR3 DNA: TGTGCCACCGGGAAAGAACAGGGGAAGGGCACTGAAGCTTTCTTT; clone size: .; V gene: TRBV10-3; CDR3 length: 15; D gene: TRBD1; J gene: TRBJ1-1
CDR3 protein: CASQRTEGFSYEQYF; CDR3 DNA: TGTGCCAGCCAAAGGACAGAAGGCTTCTCCTACGAGCAGTACTTC; clone size: .; V gene: TRBV18; CDR3 length: 15; D gene: .; J gene: TRBJ2-7
CDR3 protein: CSASVTGGNEQFF; CDR3 DNA: TGCAGTGCTAGTGTAACAGGGGGCAATGAGCAGTTCTTC; clone size: .; V gene: TRBV20-1; CDR3 length: 13; D gene: TRBD1; J gene: TRBJ2-1
CDR3 protein: CASGPTGDANYGYTF; CDR3 DNA: TGTGCCAGTGGACCCACAGGGGACGCAAACTATGGCTACACCTTC; clone size: .; V gene: TRBV19; CDR3 length: 15; D gene: TRBD1; J gene: TRBJ1-2
CDR3 protein: CASSSNREGRNSPLHF; CDR3 DNA: TGTGCCAGCAGTTCCAACCGGGAAGGGAGGAATTCACCCCTCCACTTT; clone size: .; V gene: TRBV28; CDR3 length: 16; D gene: .; J gene: TRBJ1-6
CDR3 protein: CATGAGSDTEAFF; CDR3 DNA: TGTGCCACAGGGGCAGGGTCGGACACTGAAGCTTTCTTT; clone size: once; V gene: TRBV7-2; CDR3 length: 13; D gene: .; J gene: TRBJ1-1
CDR3 protein: CASSSPLTQPQHF; CDR3 DNA: TGTGCCAGCAGTTCGCCACTCACTCAGCCCCAGCATTTT; clone size: once; V gene: TRBV28; CDR3 length: 13; D gene: .; J gene: TRBJ1-5
CDR3 protein: CASSPPGQGGTEAFF; CDR3 DNA: TGTGCCAGCAGCCCACCGGGACAGGGAGGCACTGAAGCTTTCTTT; clone size: .; V gene: TRBV7-9; CDR3 length: 15; D gene: TRBD1; J gene: TRBJ1-1
CDR3 protein: CASSLTENNEKLFF; CDR3 DNA: TGTGCCAGCAGCTTGACTGAGAATAATGAAAAACTGTTTTTT; clone size: .; V gene: TRBV7-2; CDR3 length: 14; D gene: .; J gene: TRBJ1-4
CDR3 protein: CASSSDPPGTGSDTEAFF; CDR3 DNA: TGTGCCAGCAGCTCGGACCCTCCCGGGACAGGGTCGGACACTGAAGCTTTCTTT; clone size: .; V gene: TRBV11-2; CDR3 length: 18; D gene: TRBD1; J gene: TRBJ1-1
CDR3 protein: CASSLTGTVNYEQYF; CDR3 DNA: TGTGCCAGCAGTCTTACAGGGACGGTAAACTACGAGCAGTACTTC; clone size: .; V gene: TRBV28; CDR3 length: 15; D gene: .; J gene: TRBJ2-7
CDR3 protein: CASSLGPNRGNIQYF; CDR3 DNA: TGCGCCAGCAGCTTGGGCCCTAACAGGGGAAACATTCAGTACTTC; clone size: .; V gene: TRBV5-1; CDR3 length: 15; D gene: TRBD1; J gene: TRBJ2-4